The rows below give T cell receptor beta chains drawn from one sample of a study of blood T cells in healthy people across ages. TCRdb reanalysed the 5' RACE reads using MiXCR and keeps one entry per CDR3 protein. The table lists 1.4 million or so distinct CDR3 sequences, approximately 43% of them singletons. Specimen: blood. Receptor source: a woman between 18 and 30 years old in good health. Each CDR3 is given with its conserved first and last residue. D genes are given only for firm matches. The size field is filled for only some rows; it gives once, few, many or a size class.

d_call,clone_size,cdr3_length,j_call,v_call,cdr3_aa,cdr3_nt
NA,NA,13,TRBJ2-1,TRBV20-1,CSAARTDMETQFF,TGCAGTGCTGCGAGGACCGATATGGAGACCCAGTTCTTC
NA,few,14,TRBJ2-3,TRBV20-1,CSASYGRRADTQYF,TGCAGTGCTAGCTACGGGAGAAGGGCAGATACGCAGTATTTT
NA,NA,12,TRBJ1-1,TRBV18,CASSPTVTEAFF,TGTGCCAGCTCACCGACAGTCACTGAAGCTTTCTTT
TRBD1,NA,19,TRBJ1-5,TRBV20-1,CSARDRTGTGGRLDQPQHF,TGCAGTGCTAGAGATCGGACCGGGACAGGGGGACGGCTAGATCAGCCCCAGCATTTT
NA,few,15,TRBJ1-2,TRBV20-1,CSAIRGSRLFYGYTF,TGCAGTGCTATCCGGGGGAGTCGGCTCTTTTATGGCTACACCTTC
TRBD2,NA,15,TRBJ2-5,TRBV4-3,CASSQNSGGHNEQYF,TGCGCCAGCAGCCAAAATAGCGGGGGCCACAATGAGCAGTACTTC
TRBD2,NA,14,TRBJ2-7,TRBV7-9,CALRTSGSSYEQYF,TGTGCCCTCCGGACTAGCGGGTCTTCCTACGAGCAGTACTTC
TRBD2,NA,16,TRBJ2-5,TRBV27,CASRPWGLAYQETQYF,TGTGCCAGCAGGCCGTGGGGACTAGCGTACCAAGAGACCCAGTACTTC
NA,few,13,TRBJ2-2,TRBV6-6,CASKEGIWGELFF,TGTGCCAGCAAGGAGGGGATTTGGGGGGAGCTGTTTTTT
TRBD1,few,15,TRBJ2-4,TRBV7-9,CASSSTFDRADIQYF,TGTGCCAGCAGCTCAACGTTCGACAGGGCGGACATTCAGTACTTC
NA,few,14,TRBJ2-1,TRBV5-1,CASSTLAPAGEQFF,TGCGCCAGCAGCACCCTAGCGCCCGCAGGTGAGCAGTTCTTC
TRBD2,NA,14,TRBJ2-7,TRBV27,CASSLVPSGGGQYF,TGTGCCAGCAGTTTAGTGCCTAGCGGGGGCGGGCAGTACTTC
TRBD1,few,13,TRBJ1-1,TRBV5-6,CASRSRTGTEAFF,TGTGCCAGCAGGTCTCGGACAGGCACTGAAGCTTTCTTT
NA,many,15,TRBJ2-5,TRBV9,CASSVGEKGRETQYF,TGTGCCAGCAGCGTAGGGGAGAAAGGGCGGGAGACCCAGTACTTC
NA,NA,14,TRBJ2-2,TRBV20-1,CSARTGAGTGELFF,TGCAGTGCTAGGACCGGGGCTGGAACCGGGGAGCTGTTTTTT
TRBD2,NA,20,TRBJ2-3,TRBV6-5,CASSYSNPLAGGLTLDTQYF,TGTGCCAGCAGTTACTCGAATCCCCTAGCGGGAGGGTTAACCCTAGATACGCAGTATTTT
NA,NA,13,TRBJ1-2,TRBV20-1,CSAPFPEDYGYTF,TGCAGTGCTCCCTTTCCCGAGGACTATGGCTACACCTTC
NA,few,13,TRBJ2-2,TRBV12-3/TRBV12-4,CASSTSSHGELFF,TGTGCCAGCAGCACGAGCTCGCACGGGGAGCTGTTTTTT
NA,NA,11,TRBJ1-1,TRBV6-5,CASSFRTLAFF,TGTGCCAGCAGTTTCCGAACACTGGCTTTCTTT
TRBD2,NA,14,TRBJ2-3,TRBV20-1,CSARNSGGADTQYF,TGCAGTGCTAGAAATAGCGGGGGGGCAGATACGCAGTATTTT
NA,NA,13,TRBJ2-5,TRBV30,CAWSKSAKETQYF,TGTGCCTGGAGTAAGAGCGCCAAAGAGACCCAGTACTTC
TRBD2,NA,15,TRBJ2-1,TRBV28,CASSFLAGTQNEQFF,TGTGCCAGCAGTTTCCTAGCGGGGACACAAAATGAGCAGTTCTTC
TRBD2,NA,16,TRBJ2-5,TRBV28,CASSELAGGRQETQYF,TGTGCCAGCAGTGAACTAGCGGGGGGCCGACAAGAGACCCAGTACTTC
NA,NA,12,TRBJ2-1,TRBV5-1,CASSLTRAEQFF,TGCGCCAGCAGCCTCACAAGGGCTGAGCAGTTCTTC
NA,NA,15,TRBJ1-2,TRBV6-5,CASSYSIGGGYGYTF,TGTGCCAGCAGTTACTCGATTGGGGGGGGCTATGGCTACACCTTC
TRBD2,NA,12,TRBJ2-3,TRBV11-3,CASSLYSGRVYF,TGTGCCAGCAGCTTATACAGCGGGAGAGTGTATTTT
NA,NA,12,TRBJ2-5,TRBV29-1,CSVVLGFETQYF,TGCAGCGTTGTATTGGGTTTTGAGACCCAGTACTTC
NA,few,16,TRBJ2-1,TRBV20-1,CSARDIPGSSYNEQFF,TGCAGTGCTAGAGATATCCCGGGGAGCTCCTACAATGAGCAGTTCTTC
NA,many,11,TRBJ1-2,TRBV7-9,CASSLRYGYTF,TGTGCCAGCAGCTTAAGATATGGCTACACCTTC
NA,NA,15,TRBJ2-1,TRBV7-2,CASSVVGGGLNEQFF,TGTGCCAGCAGCGTAGTTGGGGGGGGGCTAAATGAGCAGTTCTTC
NA,once,15,TRBJ1-2,TRBV5-1,CASSFAGAGFYGYTF,TGCGCCAGCAGCTTTGCCGGGGCCGGTTTTTATGGCTACACCTTC
TRBD1,many,15,TRBJ2-5,TRBV20-1,CSANRGQGHQETQYF,TGCAGTGCAAACAGGGGGCAGGGCCACCAAGAGACCCAGTACTTC
NA,NA,15,TRBJ2-7,TRBV7-9,CASSSPTPPAYEQYF,TGTGCCAGCAGCTCACCGACACCACCGGCCTACGAGCAGTACTTC
NA,NA,16,TRBJ1-1,TRBV6-6,CASSPPRRGGYTEAFF,TGTGCCAGCAGTCCACCCCGCAGGGGTGGATACACTGAAGCTTTCTTT
NA,few,11,TRBJ2-1,TRBV21-1,CASKMGGEQFF,TGTGCCAGCAAAATGGGAGGTGAGCAGTTCTTC
NA,NA,13,TRBJ1-2,TRBV27,CASSPGLPYGYTF,TGTGCCAGCAGTCCGGGGCTTCCTTATGGCTACACCTTC
NA,NA,13,TRBJ1-4,TRBV20-1,CSGSFATNEKLFF,TGCAGTGGAAGTTTTGCAACTAATGAAAAACTGTTTTTT
NA,NA,14,TRBJ1-4,TRBV6-5,CASSYGGHPEKLFF,TGTGCCAGCAGTTACGGGGGACACCCTGAAAAACTGTTTTTT
NA,NA,15,TRBJ1-4,TRBV5-1,CASRQVGGVEEKLFF,TGCGCCAGCCGCCAAGTAGGAGGGGTGGAGGAAAAACTGTTTTTT
NA,once,17,TRBJ1-5,TRBV6-1,CASLFRGAGYSNQPQHF,TGTGCCAGCCTTTTCAGGGGAGCGGGGTATAGCAATCAGCCCCAGCATTTT
NA,NA,15,TRBJ2-2,TRBV7-3,CASRLGTHGSAELFF,TGTGCCAGCAGGTTGGGGACTCACGGGAGCGCGGAGCTGTTTTTT
TRBD1,NA,14,TRBJ1-4,TRBV9,CASSQTGGIEKLFF,TGTGCCAGCAGCCAGACAGGGGGAATAGAAAAACTGTTTTTT
NA,NA,16,TRBJ1-1,TRBV4-3,CASSHLSGGGGTEAFF,TGCGCCAGCAGCCATCTCTCGGGGGGTGGCGGCACTGAAGCTTTCTTT
TRBD1,few,14,TRBJ2-1,TRBV18,CASAQGRARNEQFF,TGTGCCAGCGCACAGGGGCGGGCAAGGAATGAGCAGTTCTTC
NA,NA,14,TRBJ1-1,TRBV20-1,CSARALTGPTEAFF,TGCAGTGCTAGAGCTCTGACAGGTCCCACTGAAGCTTTCTTT
NA,NA,18,TRBJ2-2,TRBV7-9,CASSRTSTVNSNTGELFF,TGTGCCAGCAGTCGGACTTCTACAGTAAACTCGAACACCGGGGAGCTGTTTTTT
NA,NA,13,TRBJ1-5,TRBV4-1,CASADSYNQPQHF,TGCGCCAGCGCGGACAGTTACAATCAGCCCCAGCATTTT
NA,NA,15,TRBJ2-3,TRBV18,CASSHPGSSTDTQYF,TGTGCCAGCTCCCACCCGGGGAGTAGCACAGATACGCAGTATTTT
NA,NA,14,TRBJ1-5,TRBV6-1,CANSEVGVGQPQHF,TGTGCCAACAGTGAAGTAGGTGTCGGTCAGCCCCAGCATTTT
TRBD2,few,15,TRBJ2-3,TRBV7-8,CASSFSGGARDTQYF,TGTGCCAGCAGCTTTAGCGGGGGGGCCAGAGATACGCAGTATTTT
TRBD1,few,14,TRBJ1-1,TRBV6-2/TRBV6-3,CASSKDRGNTEAFF,TGTGCCAGCAGTAAAGACAGGGGCAACACTGAAGCTTTCTTT
NA,NA,13,TRBJ2-7,TRBV25-1,CASSVDLGGEQYF,TGTGCCAGCAGTGTAGACTTGGGAGGAGAGCAGTACTTC
TRBD1,once,17,TRBJ2-1,TRBV12-3/TRBV12-4,CASSLVFGTGIRNEQFF,TGTGCCAGCAGTTTAGTTTTCGGGACAGGGATAAGAAATGAGCAGTTCTTC
TRBD1,NA,13,TRBJ2-7,TRBV20-1,CSAKTGGLGEQYF,TGCAGTGCAAAAACAGGGGGGCTGGGCGAGCAGTACTTC
NA,few,13,TRBJ1-4,TRBV25-1,CASSEYANEKLFF,TGTGCCAGCAGTGAATATGCTAATGAAAAACTGTTTTTT
TRBD2,NA,15,TRBJ2-7,TRBV20-1,CSARPRTSGSHEQYF,TGCAGTGCTAGACCCCGGACTAGCGGGAGCCACGAGCAGTACTTC
NA,NA,12,TRBJ2-1,TRBV12-3/TRBV12-4,CASSFYGNEQFF,TGTGCCAGCAGTTTTTACGGCAATGAGCAGTTCTTC
NA,NA,15,TRBJ2-1,TRBV20-1,CSARGERGPENEQFF,TGCAGTGCTAGAGGGGAGAGGGGCCCAGAAAATGAGCAGTTCTTC